The clone carrying this TCR beta chain was seen ten or more times. Its target is unknown. The data are from a study of neurological immune-mediated disorders. Points from the study as a whole: The most TCR clonal expansion was seen in HTLV-1-associated myelopathy, whereas the least was seen in multiple sclerosis, below the level in healthy controls.

MiXCR, applied by TCRdb to the 5' RACE reads, yields one record per CDR3 protein. The sample holds about 55,000 distinct CDR3 sequences, approximately 3.8% seen once. Unmatched junction bases numbered 7, after V lost 5 bases and J lost 2 bases. The CDR3 consists of 15 residues. V usage is TRBV12-3 or TRBV12-4 and J usage is TRBJ2-7, with 9 nucleotides matching TRBD1. Sample: PBMCs. The TCR was taken from a man aged 25-45 years with multiple sclerosis. The CDR3 sequence: CASSTGGEITYEQYF. Here the CDR3 DNA reads TGTGCCAGCAGTACAGGGGGCGAGATCACCTACGAGCAGTACTTC.